This T cell receptor beta chain derives from a study of Graves' ophthalmopathy and Graves' hyperthyroidism. The TCR beta CDR3 regions underwent amplification from RNA transcripts. Second-round multiplex PCR followed a first-round RT-PCR using HTBI primers. TCRdb reprocessed the multiplex PCR reads via MiXCR and lists one record per CDR3 protein. The table includes a few hundred thousand distinct CDR3 sequences, roughly 15% detected once. Patients in the hyperthyroidism group, adults aged 18 to 65, were newly diagnosed, under 2 months' duration. The study excluded patients with other autoimmune diseases, uncontrolled infections, pregnancy or lactation. Fresh peripheral blood, about 10 ml, was the PBMC source. This clonotype was recorded many times. Deletions cut 5 bases from V and 5 bases from J, with 18 bases between. This CDR3 is 15 amino acids long.

The clonotype was recovered from a woman between 18 and 29 years old with stable Graves' hyperthyroidism. The genes are TRBV12-3 or TRBV12-4 and TRBJ1-1; D is undetermined. Sequenced input: peripheral blood. In nucleotides, the CDR3 is TGTGCCAGCAGTGTACCTGGTGAAATGAGGACTGAAGCTTTCTTT. Protein: CASSVPGEMRTEAFF.